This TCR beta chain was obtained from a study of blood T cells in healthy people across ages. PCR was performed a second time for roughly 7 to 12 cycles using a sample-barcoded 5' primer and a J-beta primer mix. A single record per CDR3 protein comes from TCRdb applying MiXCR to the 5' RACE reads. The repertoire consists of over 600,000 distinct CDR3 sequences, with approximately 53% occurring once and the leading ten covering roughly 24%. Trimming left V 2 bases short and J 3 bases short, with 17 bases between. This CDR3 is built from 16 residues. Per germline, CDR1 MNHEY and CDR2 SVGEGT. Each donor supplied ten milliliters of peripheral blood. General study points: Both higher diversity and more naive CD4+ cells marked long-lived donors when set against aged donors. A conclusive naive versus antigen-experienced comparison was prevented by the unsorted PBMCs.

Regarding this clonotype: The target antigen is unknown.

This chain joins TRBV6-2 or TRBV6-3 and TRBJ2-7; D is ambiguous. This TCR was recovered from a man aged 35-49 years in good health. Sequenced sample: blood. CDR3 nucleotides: TGTGCCAGCAGTTACAACGGGCCCGATCAAGGCTACGAGCAGTACTTC. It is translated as CASSYNGPDQGYEQYF.